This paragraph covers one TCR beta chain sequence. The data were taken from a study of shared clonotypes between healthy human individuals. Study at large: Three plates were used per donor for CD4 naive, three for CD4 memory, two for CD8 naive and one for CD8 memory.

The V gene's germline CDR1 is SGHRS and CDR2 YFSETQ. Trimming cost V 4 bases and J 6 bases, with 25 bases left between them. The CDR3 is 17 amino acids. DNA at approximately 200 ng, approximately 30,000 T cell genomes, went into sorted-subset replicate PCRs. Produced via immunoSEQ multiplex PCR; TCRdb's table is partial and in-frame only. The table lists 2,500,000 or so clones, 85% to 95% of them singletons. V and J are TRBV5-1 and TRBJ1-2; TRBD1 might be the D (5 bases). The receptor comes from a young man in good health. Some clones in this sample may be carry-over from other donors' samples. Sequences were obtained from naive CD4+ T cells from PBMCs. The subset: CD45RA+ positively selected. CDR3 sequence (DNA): TGCGCCAGCAGCGTGGAGATTGGGTCAGGGTTTTTTGATGGCTACACCTTC. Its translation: CASSVEIGSGFFDGYTF.